This TCR beta chain comes out of a study of shared clonotypes between healthy human individuals. Whole-study context: Participating donors consisted of two women and a few men aged 18 to 49. Regarding the study as a whole: Represented diversity (both genetic and exposure-history) was limited by the small number of donors.

Of note for this clone: Its antigen is undetermined.

The CDR3 loop spans 11 amino acids. Per the germline V gene, CDR1 is SEHNR and CDR2 is FQNEAQ (reference sequence). Trimming left V 7 bases short and J 3 bases short, with 7 bases between. Generated by immunoSEQ multiplex PCR, the TCRdb table keeps only in-frame clones and is missing some. The profile shows millions of clones, around 95% of them singletons. The TCR sequence derives from a man between 18 and 29 years old in good health. The source material was naive CD4+ T cells sorted from blood. Documented subset: CD45RA+ positively selected. The chain carries TRBV7-9 and TRBJ2-7, with D tentatively TRBD2 (5 bases). In DNA, the CDR3 is TGTGCCAGCAACGGGGTCTACGAGCAGTACTTC. Protein: CASNGVYEQYF.